These 30 T cell receptor beta chains originate from one sample sequenced in a study of low-dose radiotherapy and immunotherapy resistance in tumors (dated by TCRdb to between 2021 and 2022). Sequenced on an Illumina HiSeq 2500. To make first-strand cDNA, Superscript III was used along with a set of TRAV- and TRBV-specific primers so that both the TCRalpha and TCRbeta chains were covered. TCRs were amplified with Phusion for 20 PCR cycles, with a constant-region primer paired with the adapter attached to the V primers. TCRdb ran its own pipeline on the public reads, namely fastp trimming at Q25 and MiXCR clone calling, and kept in-frame beta chains. CDR3 protein duplicates are merged, each entry listing the most common genes and DNA. The sample has tens of thousands of distinct CDR3 sequences on record, roughly a sixth of them singletons. The ten largest make up roughly 2.8% of the sample. What this sample's time point label stands for: before trial treatment.

The sequencing here drew on PBMCs, taken before treatment. All receptors derive from a male donor with prostate cancer.

This clonotype was counted at least ten times. The J gene is TRBJ2-2, the V gene TRBV5-4; 10 bases are a match to TRBD1. This CDR3 has 14 residues. V shed 4 bases and J 5 bases; nucleotides not matched to a gene: 2. The germline V gene has CDR1 SGHNT and CDR2 YYREEE (reference sequence). CDR3 region: CASSPDRGTGELFF. Here the CDR3 DNA reads TGTGCCAGCAGCCCGGACAGGGGGACCGGGGAGCTGTTTTTT.

At least ten counts were recorded for this clonotype. The chain uses TRBV23-1 and TRBJ2-6, with 7 bases lining up with TRBD2. TRBV23-1 is an open reading frame, and its role is uncertain. This CDR3 has 18 amino acids. The ends lost 1 base at V and 1 base at J; junction bases unmatched: 7. CDR3 DNA: TGCGCCAGCAGTCAATGCGGGGGAACAATTTCTGGGGCCAACGTCCTGACTTTC. Translating it yields CASSQCGGTISGANVLTF.

This clonotype was seen many times. The chain combines TRBV2 with TRBJ1-5; 10 bases agree with TRBD1. CDR3 length: 13 amino acids. The V gene's germline CDR1 is SNHLY and CDR2 FYNNEI. Unmatched junction bases numbered 2, after V lost 6 bases and J lost 6 bases. This CDR3 reads CASSRDRGQPQHF. DNA of the CDR3: TGTGCCAGCAGCCGGGACAGGGGTCAGCCCCAGCATTTT.

As DNA, the CDR3 is TGTGCCAGCAGCTTCCGGGGACTAGCGGGGGAACCGAACACCGGGGAGCTGTTTTTT. Its protein product is CASSFRGLAGEPNTGELFF. V and J are TRBV7-9 and TRBJ2-2, with 14 bases that match TRBD2. CDR1 and CDR2 from the germline V gene are SEHNR and FQNEAQ (reference sequence). J lost 0 bases, V lost 3 bases, and 6 bases had no gene match. The CDR3 runs 19 residues. The whole variable domain, filled in from reference TRBV7-9 and TRBJ2-2, reads DTGVSQNPRHKITKRGQNVTFRCDPISEHNRLYWYRQTLGQGPEFLTYFQNEAQLEKSRLLSDRFSAERPKGSFSTLEIQRTEQGDSAMYLCASSFRGLAGEPNTGELFFGEGSRLTVL.

This clonotype was counted at least ten times. This chain connects TRBV20-1 to TRBJ1-2; D is possibly TRBD1 (6 bases). V lost 5 bases to trimming and J lost 4 bases, with 14 bases between them. CDR3 length: 13 residues. The germline V gene has CDR1 DFQATT and CDR2 SNEGSKA (reference sequence). The CDR3 region is CSAWVQGSYGYTF. In DNA form, the CDR3 reads TGCAGTGCTTGGGTTCAGGGGTCCTATGGCTACACCTTC.

With respect to this clonotype: It is likely a read error: a sequence one base away is far more abundant. The chain joins TRBV6-6 to TRBJ1-3; unclear D gene. CDR1 is MNHNY and CDR2 is SVGAGI in the germline V gene (reference sequence). The CDR3 has 15 residues. The CDR3 sequence is CASSYSSLSGYTIYF. DNA of the CDR3: TGTGCCAGCAGTTACAGTAGTCTCTCTGGATACACCATATATTTT.

This clonotype was counted ten times or more. The chain joins TRBV9 to TRBJ2-3, with D perhaps matching TRBD2 (5 bases). This CDR3 is 11 amino acids long. The V and J ends lost 4 bases and 6 bases respectively, with 6 bases between them. Germline CDR1 and CDR2: SGDLS and YYNGEE. The CDR3 reads CASSRGDTQYF. CDR3 sequence (DNA): TGTGCCAGCAGCCGAGGGGATACGCAGTATTTT.

This clonotype came up a few times. The J gene is TRBJ1-6, the V gene TRBV14, with 7 bases identical to TRBD1. The CDR3 is 14 amino acids. With 4 bases clipped from V and 15 bases from J, the junction kept 12 bases outside the gene matches. The V gene's germline CDR1 is SGHDN and CDR2 FVKESK. The CDR3 is CASSPIHRGLRLHF. CDR3 nucleotide sequence: TGTGCCAGCAGCCCAATCCACAGGGGATTACGCCTCCACTTT.

This clonotype came up many times. The chain combines TRBV3-1 with TRBJ2-1; 7 bases match TRBD1. Germline values: CDR1 LGHDT, CDR2 YNNKEL (reference sequence). This CDR3 spans 14 amino acids. Trimming at V came to 1 base and at J to 9 bases, leaving 6 bases not matched to a gene. CDR3 region: CASSQGQGAGEQFF. The CDR3 nucleotides are TGTGCCAGCAGCCAAGGACAGGGTGCGGGTGAGCAGTTCTTC.

A word on this clonotype: This is likely an artifact of a read error, given a far larger clone one base away. This chain uses TRBV6-7 with TRBJ2-1; D is possibly TRBD1 (5 bases). TRBV6-7 is treated as an ORF (open reading frame) with a function not yet certain. V was clipped by 6 bases and J by 4 bases, with 13 bases between them. The CDR3 totals 14 residues. This CDR3 reads CASRYTGSYNEQFF. Written as DNA, the CDR3 is TGTGCCAGCAGGTACACAGGATCGTACAATGAGCAGTTCTTC.

In its sample, this clonotype was seen many times. This chain uses TRBV2 with TRBJ2-3; a weak D match, TRBD2 (7 bases). V was cut by 5 bases and J by 0 bases, with 15 bases left in between. The CDR3 contains 16 residues. Looked up from germline, CDR1 is SNHLY and CDR2 is FYNNEI. The CDR3 DNA is TGTGCCAGCAGTAGGCGGGGGCCCCTTAGCACAGATACGCAGTATTTT. It specifies CASSRRGPLSTDTQYF.

This clonotype showed up many times. The chain recombines TRBV6-6 with TRBJ1-5; possible D gene TRBD1, 6 bases. This CDR3 region has 13 residues. Germline V lookup: CDR1 MNHNY, CDR2 SVGAGI (reference sequence). The V end was cut by 8 bases, the J end by 7 bases, with 15 bases between. CDR3 in amino acids: CASLGGARQPQHF. The CDR3 DNA reads as TGTGCCAGCCTTGGGGGGGCTAGGCAGCCCCAGCATTTT.

This clonotype has at least ten counts. V and J are TRBV27 and TRBJ2-3; TRBD1 might be the D (5 bases). Germline V gene sequence: CDR1 MNHEY, CDR2 SMNVEV (reference sequence). Trimming took off 6 bases at V and 2 bases at J, with 12 bases between the two ends. This CDR3 has 14 residues. CDR3 bases: TGTGCCAGCAGGTTGGCAGGGCACACAGATACGCAGTATTTT. As protein: CASRLAGHTDTQYF.

This clonotype was detected many times. This chain connects TRBV7-6 to TRBJ2-6; D perhaps matches TRBD1 (6 bases). The V gene's germline CDR1 is SGHVS and CDR2 FNYEAQ. The CDR3 has 17 residues. V was cut by 0 bases and J by 3 bases, with 12 bases left in between. The CDR3, as DNA: TGTGCCAGCAGCTTAGCGGGGGCTAGCTTTGGGGCCAACGTCCTGACTTTC. Encoded protein: CASSLAGASFGANVLTF. Looking up the rest from reference TRBV7-6 and TRBJ2-6 gives the full variable domain: GAGVSQSPRYKVTKRGQDVALRCDPISGHVSLYWYRQALGQGPEFLTYFNYEAQQDKSGLPNDRFSAERPEGSISTLTIQRTEQRDSAMYRCASSLAGASFGANVLTFGAGSRLTVL.

As for this clonotype: A much larger clonotype is one base distant, so this may be a read error. The V gene is TRBV19, the J gene TRBJ2-7; 9 positions match TRBD2. With 5 bases clipped from V and 7 bases from J, the junction kept 9 bases outside the gene matches. This CDR3 comprises 14 residues. CDR1 is LNHDA and CDR2 is SQIVND in the germline V gene (reference sequence). The CDR3 nucleotides are TGTGCCAGTAGTTTGGCTAGCGGGGCCGGTGAGCAGTACTTC. This gives the protein CASSLASGAGEQYF. The whole variable domain, remainder taken from reference TRBV19 and TRBJ2-7, is DGGITQSPKYLFRKEGQNVTLSCEQNLNHDAMYWYRQDPGQGLRLIYYSQIVNDFQKGDIAEGYSVSREKKESFPLTVTSAQKNPTAFYLCASSLASGAGEQYFGPGTRLTVT.

The sample holds many counts of this clonotype. The chain uses TRBV14 and TRBJ2-3, with TRBD2 matching over 9 bases. After removal of 4 bases from V and 4 bases from J, the junction contained 9 bases not matched to a gene. CDR1 and CDR2 (germline): SGHDN, FVKESK. The CDR3 totals 16 residues. This CDR3 reads CASSPRGGGVADTQYF. CDR3 bases: TGTGCCAGCAGCCCCCGAGGCGGGGGGGTCGCAGATACGCAGTATTTT.

This clonotype was found many times. The chain employs TRBV15 and TRBJ1-6; 7 positions agree with TRBD1. Per germline, CDR1 LNHNV and CDR2 YYDKDF (reference sequence). V shed 8 bases and J 7 bases; nucleotides not matched to a gene: 8. CDR3 length: 14 amino acids. This CDR3 is CATEPGGFNSPLHF. The DNA of the CDR3 is TGTGCCACCGAGCCAGGGGGTTTCAATTCACCCCTCCACTTT. The whole variable domain, remainder taken from reference TRBV15 and TRBJ1-6, is DAMVIQNPRYQVTQFGKPVTLSCSQTLNHNVMYWYQQKSSQAPKLLFHYYDKDFNNEADTPDNFQSRRPNTSFCFLDIRSPGLGDTAMYLCATEPGGFNSPLHFGNGTRLTVT.

This clonotype was counted between two and nine times. Given a far larger clone just one base away, this is likely a sequencing read error. The chain is built from TRBV6-1 and TRBJ1-5; TRBD1 matches 9 bases. The germline V gene encodes CDR1 MNHNS and CDR2 SASEGT. The CDR3 loop spans 13 amino acids. Unmatched junction bases numbered 5, after V lost 10 bases and J lost 4 bases. DNA of the CDR3: TGTGCCACCATGGACAGGGGTAATCAGCCCCAGCATTTT. Translation gives CATMDRGNQPQHF.

This clonotype was seen at least ten times. The V and J genes are TRBV10-1 and TRBJ2-2; D gene ambiguous. The CDR3 contains 14 residues. Germline CDR1 reads WNHNN; CDR2 reads SYGVQD (reference sequence). The V end lost 4 bases, the J end lost 2 bases, and 8 bases lay between the germline ends. For the CDR3, the DNA is TGCGCCAGCAGTGGGCTGCTTAACACCGGGGAGCTGTTTTTT. Translating gives CASSGLLNTGELFF.

This clonotype was counted at least ten times. V and J are TRBV9 and TRBJ2-1; 7 nucleotides agree with TRBD2. The V gene's germline CDR1 is SGDLS and CDR2 YYNGEE. There are 14 residues in the CDR3. After removal of 3 bases from V and 3 bases from J, the junction contained 3 bases not matched to a gene. This CDR3 reads CASSEGLNYNEQFF. CDR3 nucleotides: TGTGCCAGCAGCGAGGGACTAAACTACAATGAGCAGTTCTTC.

This clonotype counts as medium-sized. The rearrangement joins TRBV5-1 to TRBJ2-6, with 8 bases lining up with TRBD2. The V and J ends lost 4 bases and 1 base, in that order; junction bases with no gene match: 7. The CDR3 totals 17 residues. CDR1 and CDR2 from the germline V gene are SGHRS and YFSETQ. The CDR3: CASSPEAGASGANVLTF. The CDR3 nucleotides read TGCGCCAGCAGCCCGGAAGCGGGGGCGTCTGGGGCCAACGTCCTGACTTTC.

This clonotype has ten or more counts. The genes are TRBV5-1 and TRBJ2-3; D remains ambiguous. Germline V gene sequence: CDR1 SGHRS, CDR2 YFSETQ. This CDR3 contains 14 residues. V was trimmed by 0 bases and J by 3 bases, leaving 8 bases between them. The CDR3 nucleotides are TGCGCCAGCAGCTTGGCGTATGATACAGATACGCAGTATTTT. Amino acids: CASSLAYDTDTQYF.

This clonotype has ten or more counts. V and J are TRBV7-9 and TRBJ2-3; 9 positions match TRBD1. CDR3 length: 16 residues. With V trimmed by 5 bases and J by 4 bases, 10 bases remained unmatched. Germline V gene data show CDR1 as SEHNR and CDR2 as FQNEAQ (reference sequence). The DNA of the CDR3 is TGTGCCAGCAGCCACACGGACAGGGGAAACCCAGATACGCAGTATTTT. Its translation: CASSHTDRGNPDTQYF.

This clonotype came up many times. J is TRBJ2-5 and V is TRBV20-1, with a tentative D call TRBD2 (6 bases). V was clipped by 3 bases and J by 1 base, with 9 bases between them. Per the germline V gene, CDR1 is DFQATT and CDR2 is SNEGSKA (reference sequence). The CDR3 spans 13 residues. The CDR3 is CSARAGFQETQYF. The CDR3 bases are TGCAGTGCTAGGGCGGGGTTCCAAGAGACCCAGTACTTC.

As concerns this clonotype: The likely explanation is a read error, given a far larger clone one base away. The J gene is TRBJ2-7, the V gene TRBV6-5; 11 nucleotides line up with TRBD2. The CDR3 extends over 15 amino acids. Germline trimming cut 7 bases from V and 7 bases from J; bases unmatched to any gene: 12. The germline gives CDR1 MNHEY, CDR2 SVGAGI. DNA of the CDR3: TGTGCCAGCAAAGGGACTAGCGGCTCCTACAATGAGCAGTACTTC. Protein product: CASKGTSGSYNEQYF.

This clonotype has a count of ten or more. The CDR3: CASRIIRDSYEQYF. The CDR3 DNA follows: TGTGCCAGCAGGATAATACGGGACTCCTACGAGCAGTACTTC. The gene calls are TRBV2 and TRBJ2-7, with D possibly TRBD2 on 5 matching bases. The CDR3 is made up of 14 amino acids. V lost 6 bases to trimming and J lost 0 bases, with 12 bases between them. Germline V gene sequence: CDR1 SNHLY, CDR2 FYNNEI.

In this sample, this clonotype turned up once. The rearrangement links TRBV29-1 to TRBJ1-2; D uncertain. V lost 5 bases and J 4 bases, leaving 11 bases between the germline ends. This CDR3 contains 12 residues. CDR1 is SQVTM and CDR2 is ANQGSEA in the germline V gene. As DNA, the CDR3 is TGCAGCGTTTCGGCAGATCTCTATGGCTACACCTTC. This codes for CSVSADLYGYTF.

Many counts were recorded for this clonotype. The chain links TRBV14 to TRBJ2-2; D remains unclear. Germline CDR1 SGHDN, CDR2 FVKESK. CDR3 length: 14 residues. Trimming took off 2 bases at V and 5 bases at J, with 9 bases between the two ends. The CDR3 region has the DNA TGTGCCAGCAGCCAAATCGGCCTTACCGGGGAGCTGTTTTTT. It is translated as CASSQIGLTGELFF.

Ten or more counts support this clonotype. The genes are TRBV5-1 and TRBJ2-7; 8 bases line up with TRBD1. Germline trimming cut 4 bases from V and 6 bases from J; bases unmatched to any gene: 3. The CDR3 is 12 amino acids. Germline CDR1 is SGHRS and CDR2 is YFSETQ. The DNA of the CDR3 is TGCGCCAGCAGCATTGACAGGGGCGAGCAGTACTTC. Protein: CASSIDRGEQYF.

In this sample, this clonotype turned up many times. The J gene is TRBJ2-7, the V gene TRBV7-8; D uncertain. The germline CDR1 and CDR2 sequences are SGHVS and FQNEAQ. With 2 bases removed from V and 0 bases from J, the gap between germline ends came to 8 bases. The CDR3 spans 14 residues. CDR3 loop: CASSLSEISYEQYF. The CDR3 DNA follows: TGTGCCAGCAGCTTATCGGAGATCTCCTACGAGCAGTACTTC.